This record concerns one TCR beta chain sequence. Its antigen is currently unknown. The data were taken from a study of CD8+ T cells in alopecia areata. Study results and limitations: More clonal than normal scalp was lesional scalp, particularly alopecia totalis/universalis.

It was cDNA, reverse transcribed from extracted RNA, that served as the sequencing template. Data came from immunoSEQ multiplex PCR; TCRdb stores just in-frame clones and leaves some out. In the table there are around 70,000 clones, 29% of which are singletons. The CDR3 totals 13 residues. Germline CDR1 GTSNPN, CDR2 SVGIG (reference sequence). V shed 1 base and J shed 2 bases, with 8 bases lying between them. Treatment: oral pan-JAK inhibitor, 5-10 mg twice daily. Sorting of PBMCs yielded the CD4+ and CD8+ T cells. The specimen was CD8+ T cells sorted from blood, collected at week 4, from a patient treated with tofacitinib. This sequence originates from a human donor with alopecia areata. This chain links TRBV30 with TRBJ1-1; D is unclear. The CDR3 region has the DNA TGTGCCTGGAGTGGAGGAGTAAACACTGAAGCTTTCTTT. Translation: CAWSGGVNTEAFF.